The present TCR beta chain was sequenced within a study of blood T cells in healthy people across ages. Germline V gene lookup returns CDR1 LGHDT and CDR2 YNNKEL (reference sequence). CDR3 length: 14 residues. V was shortened by 0 bases and J by 5 bases, with 10 bases between the two germline ends. Concerning this clonotype: Its target is not known.

General observations from the study: TCR beta diversity, measured per million T cells, fell in a roughly linear way with age.

The second PCR ran roughly 7 to 12 cycles with a sample-barcoded 5' primer and J-beta primers. One entry per CDR3 protein results from TCRdb running MiXCR on the 5' RACE reads. The sample records around 1.5 million distinct CDR3 sequences, 45% to 70% being singletons. Material for sequencing was blood. This rearrangement joins TRBV3-1 to TRBJ2-5; D is ambiguous. This receptor was obtained from a man aged 18 to 30 in good health. The CDR3 loop is CASSQERERETQYF. The CDR3 nucleotides are TGTGCCAGCAGCCAAGAACGAGAACGTGAGACCCAGTACTTC.